This TCR beta chain was sequenced in a study of blood T cells in healthy people across ages (dated by TCRdb to the mid-2010s). Some background on the complete study: In model experiments, template switching captured about one uniquely barcoded TCR beta cDNA molecule for every two T cells. Two additional independent replicas of 1 million unique cDNA reads from the same blood draw were analyzed for two donors (one aged 18 to 29 and one aged 80 or older). To avoid experimental bias, donors of different ages were spread randomly across the sequencing lanes. The donors were split into four age groups: young (average 16 years), middle-aged (roughly 40), aged (about 56) and long-lived (roughly 86). The study measured age-related changes in TCR beta repertoire diversity using deep sequencing normalized with unique cDNA molecular identifiers. Results and caveats for the whole study, not just this receptor: The percentage of naive T cells measured by flow cytometry correlated strongly with observed TCR beta diversity. Estimates of total diversity from one million sequenced T cells were regarded as lower bounds and underestimates. The long-lived group showed more naive CD4+ T cells, fewer expanded clones and increased TCR diversity than the aged group, suggesting age selection. Because profiling used bulk unsorted PBMCs, naive and antigen-experienced compartments could not be compared conclusively. As age increased, observed TCR beta diversity per million T cells dropped in a roughly linear way, and a significant reduction was already evident by age about 40. The CMV infection status of donors was not known, potentially confounding age-related changes in expanded clonotypes.

Of note for this clonotype: The clone's antigen remains unknown. The record has no base qualities; no much larger clone is one base away.

Systemically healthy Caucasian individuals from Russia, approximately 39 in total and aged roughly 6 to 95 years, were included as donors. Each donor gave around 9.8 milliliters of peripheral blood, collected into EDTA-treated Vacutainer tubes. Ficoll-Paque density-gradient centrifugation was used to isolate PBMCs, with at least 7 million obtained per sample. Total RNA, at least 5 micrograms per sample, was extracted from PBMCs with Trizol reagent. Naive CD45RAhigh/CD27high T cell percentages were measured by flow cytometry on a PBMC aliquot from every donor. CDR1 is given as SNHLY and CDR2 as FYNNEI, both from the germline V gene. The CDR3 measures 14 amino acids from cysteine to phenylalanine. Only CDR3 DNA remains: 42 bases, in frame from the first base. V is cut back by 2 bases and J by 9 bases, with 3 bases in the junction unmatched. The library was obtained by 5' RACE. TCRdb lists the instrument as Illumina HiSeq 2500. A second PCR of about 7 to 12 cycles was run with a J-beta primer mix and a sample-barcoded 5' primer. Each TCR beta cDNA molecule received a unique molecular identifier from a template-switch 5' adaptor carrying 12 random nucleotides. At least 2.5 million CDR3-containing paired-end reads were obtained from each sample. The Mint cDNA synthesis kit, primed by a TRBC-specific oligonucleotide, was used to synthesize first-strand cDNA from all RNA. Following uracil-DNA glycosylase treatment, all cDNA underwent a first 18-cycle PCR with the universal primers M1SS and BC2_uni_R. In the authors' own workflow: Normalization of each sample was performed by random selection of 1 million high-quality reads, each carrying a distinct molecular identifier. Reads sharing molecular identifiers were discarded rather than binned into consensus sequences. CDR3 identification, clonotype clustering and error correction used MiTCR with a Q25 quality threshold and the strictest error-elimination algorithm. A nonparametric unseen species model with Euler transformation was used to estimate a lower bound on total TCR beta diversity. TCRdb ran its own pipeline on the public reads, namely fastp trimming at Q25 and MiXCR clone calling, and kept in-frame beta chains. For every CDR3 protein sequence, its rows merge into one entry that carries the most common genes and DNA. These V and J calls rely on TCRdb rather than the paper's analysis. The sample yields about a million distinct CDR3 sequences; 45% to 60% were counted once. The ten most abundant clones make up roughly 23% of the sample.

The receptor's source is a woman aged 60 to 75 in good health. This chain is built from TRBV2 and TRBJ1-6; the junction holds 8 bases that match TRBD1. Specimen: blood. The nucleotides read TGTGCCAGCAGTGAATACAGGGGGTTTTCACCCCTCCACTTT. The encoded protein is CASSEYRGFSPLHF.